One T cell receptor beta chain is described in this entry. Its recognized antigen is unknown. No per-base quality is available; no much larger clone lies one base away. The collaborating institutions used their own protocols to collect whole blood in K2EDTA tubes. For TCRbeta analysis, collaborators shipped samples as frozen whole blood, isolated PBMCs, or DNA extracted from either of those sample types. TCRbeta CDR3 regions were amplified from genomic DNA using the immunoSEQ Assay, a bias-controlled multiplex PCR. The authors processed their data as follows. The number of nucleated cells in each sample was estimated from the amplification of reference gene primers within the assay. To quantify the absolute abundance of each unique TCRbeta CDR3 rearrangement, sequence reads were collapsed and filtered. Productive Simpson clonality was computed per sample as the square root of Simpson's diversity index over productive rearrangements. In TCRdb, the immuneACCESS table is reduced to in-frame sequences with V and J assigned. These tables do not hold every clone; where another copy was compared, an unresolved V gene accounts for under half, and the others remain unexplained. The V and J calls and clone size come from that table; D and trimming were worked out from the DNA. Here the sample has approximately 380,000 clones; about 85% occur a single time. The ten top clones hold under 4% of the sample.

There are 13 amino acids in the CDR3, from cysteine to phenylalanine inclusive. The entry retains the CDR3 DNA only, 39 bases that are in frame from base 1. CDR1 and CDR2 were assigned from the germline V gene as MNHEY and SVGAGI. Germline trimming amounts to 6 bases on V and 2 bases on J, with 3 as the count of junction bases outside the gene matches. This record belongs to a study of blood T cell repertoires in COVID-19 (dated by TCRdb to 2018 to 2020). Describing the broader study: Collaborator samples came from the United States, Italy and Spain and covered acute and convalescent phases of COVID-19. The repertoires were released in a freely available public database meant as a resource for research on the immune response to SARS-CoV-2. Where available, HLA class I and class II types were obtained from metadata supplied by the sample provider rather than from assay-based typing. Samples came from the ongoing ImmuneRACE study (first 160 participants) plus 1,254 subjects from 6 global collaborators. The dataset comprised deeply sampled blood TCRbeta repertoires from subjects exposed to, actively infected with, or recovered from COVID-19. The material from the prospective study consisted of cDNA or gDNA derived from T cells, B-cell-depleted T cells, or PBMCs. Nearly every sample came with metadata listing a de-identified subject ID, COVID-19 status, age in years and sex. Summary of the overall study and its limitations: Clinical and demographic metadata were provided uncurated, with the amount varying by source and participant.

The V and J segments used are TRBV6-5 and TRBJ1-2; 7 of the junction bases match TRBD1. The sequencing sample was made of peripheral blood. This TCR was sampled from a woman between 18 and 30 years old with acute or convalescent COVID-19. The sequence in DNA is TGTGCCAGCAGCTCGACAGGGAACTATGGCTACACCTTC. Translated, it reads CASSSTGNYGYTF.